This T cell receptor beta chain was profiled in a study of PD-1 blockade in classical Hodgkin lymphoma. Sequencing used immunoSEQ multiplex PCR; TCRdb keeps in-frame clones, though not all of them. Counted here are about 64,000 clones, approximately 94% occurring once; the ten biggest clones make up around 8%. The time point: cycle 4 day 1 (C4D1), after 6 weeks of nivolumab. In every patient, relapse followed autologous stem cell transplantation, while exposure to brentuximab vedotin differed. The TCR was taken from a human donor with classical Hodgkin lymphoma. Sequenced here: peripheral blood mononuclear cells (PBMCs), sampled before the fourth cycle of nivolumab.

In nucleotides, the CDR3 is TGTGCCAGCAGTTTATTTGGGGACAGGGGAGCCCTAGCCAAAAACATTCAGTACTTC. Its translation is CASSLFGDRGALAKNIQYF. V is TRBV27 and J is TRBJ2-4, with 10 bases fitting TRBD1. Germline CDR1 is MNHEY and CDR2 is SMNVEV (reference sequence). This CDR3 is 19 amino acids long. V shed 1 base, J shed 0 bases, and the junction held 9 bases outside the gene matches.